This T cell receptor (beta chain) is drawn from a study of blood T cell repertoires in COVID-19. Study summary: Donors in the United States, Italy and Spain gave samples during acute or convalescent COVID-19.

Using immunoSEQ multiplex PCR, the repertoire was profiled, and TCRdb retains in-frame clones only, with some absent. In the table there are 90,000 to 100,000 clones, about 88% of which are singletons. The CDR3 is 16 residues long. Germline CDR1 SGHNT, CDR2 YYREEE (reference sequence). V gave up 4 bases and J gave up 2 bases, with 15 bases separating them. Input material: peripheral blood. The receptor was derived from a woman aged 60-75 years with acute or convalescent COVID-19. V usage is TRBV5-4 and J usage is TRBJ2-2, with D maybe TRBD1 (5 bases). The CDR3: CASSTLIGANTGELFF. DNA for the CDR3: TGTGCCAGCAGCACCCTTATAGGGGCCAACACCGGGGAGCTGTTTTTT.